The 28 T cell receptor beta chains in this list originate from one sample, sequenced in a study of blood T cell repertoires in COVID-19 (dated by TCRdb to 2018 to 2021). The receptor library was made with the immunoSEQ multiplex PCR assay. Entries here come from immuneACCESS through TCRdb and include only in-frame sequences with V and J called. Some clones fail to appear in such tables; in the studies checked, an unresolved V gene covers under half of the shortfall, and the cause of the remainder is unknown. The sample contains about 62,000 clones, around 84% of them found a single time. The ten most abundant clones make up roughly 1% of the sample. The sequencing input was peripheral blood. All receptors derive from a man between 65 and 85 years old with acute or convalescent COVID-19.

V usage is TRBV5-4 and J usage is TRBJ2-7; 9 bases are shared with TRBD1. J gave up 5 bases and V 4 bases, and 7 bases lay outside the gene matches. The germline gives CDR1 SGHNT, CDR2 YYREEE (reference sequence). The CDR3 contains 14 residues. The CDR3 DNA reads TGTGCCAGCAGCCCGGGACAGGGCGTCCACGAGCAGTACTTC. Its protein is CASSPGQGVHEQYF.

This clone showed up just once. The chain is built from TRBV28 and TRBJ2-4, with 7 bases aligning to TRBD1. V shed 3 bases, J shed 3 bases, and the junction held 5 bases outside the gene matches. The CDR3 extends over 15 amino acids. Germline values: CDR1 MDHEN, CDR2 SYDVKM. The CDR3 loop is CASSFPTGSKNIQYF. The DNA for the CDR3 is TGTGCCAGCAGTTTCCCGACAGGGAGCAAAAACATTCAGTACTTC.

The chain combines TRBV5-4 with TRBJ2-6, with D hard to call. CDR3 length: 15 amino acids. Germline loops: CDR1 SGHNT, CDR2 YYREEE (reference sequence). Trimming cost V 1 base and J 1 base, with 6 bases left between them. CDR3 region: CASSLIDSGANVLTF. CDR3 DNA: TGTGCCAGCAGCTTGATAGATTCTGGGGCCAACGTCCTGACTTTC. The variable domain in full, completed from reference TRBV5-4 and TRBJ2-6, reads ETGVTQSPTHLIKTRGQQVTLRCSSQSGHNTVSWYQQALGQGPQFIFQYYREEENGRGNFPPRFSGLQFPNYSSELNVNALELDDSALYLCASSLIDSGANVLTFGAGSRLTVL.

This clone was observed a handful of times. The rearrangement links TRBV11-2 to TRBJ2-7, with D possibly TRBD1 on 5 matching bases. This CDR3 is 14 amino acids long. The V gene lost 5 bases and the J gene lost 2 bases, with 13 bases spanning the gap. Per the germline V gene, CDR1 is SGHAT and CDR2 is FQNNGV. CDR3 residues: CASSPLGLAYEQYF. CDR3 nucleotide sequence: TGTGCCAGCAGCCCCTTGGGGCTTGCCTACGAGCAGTACTTC.

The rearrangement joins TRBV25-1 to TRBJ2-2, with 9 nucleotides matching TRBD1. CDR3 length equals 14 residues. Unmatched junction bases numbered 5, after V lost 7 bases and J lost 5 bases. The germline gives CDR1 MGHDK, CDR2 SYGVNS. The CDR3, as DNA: TGTGCCAGCAATCCGGGACAGGGAACCGGGGAGCTGTTTTTT. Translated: CASNPGQGTGELFF.

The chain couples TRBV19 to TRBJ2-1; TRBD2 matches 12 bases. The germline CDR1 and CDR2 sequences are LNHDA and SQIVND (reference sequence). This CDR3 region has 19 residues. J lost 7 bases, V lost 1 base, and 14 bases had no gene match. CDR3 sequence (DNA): TGTGCCAGTAGTATAGCGACTAGCGGGAGTCTCAAGGGGACGAATGAGCAGTTCTTC. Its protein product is CASSIATSGSLKGTNEQFF.

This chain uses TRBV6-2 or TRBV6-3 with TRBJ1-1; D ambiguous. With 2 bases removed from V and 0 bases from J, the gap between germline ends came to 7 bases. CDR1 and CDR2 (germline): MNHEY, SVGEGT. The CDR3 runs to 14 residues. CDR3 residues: CASSYGRVNTEAFF. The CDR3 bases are TGTGCCAGCAGTTACGGGCGGGTGAACACTGAAGCTTTCTTT.

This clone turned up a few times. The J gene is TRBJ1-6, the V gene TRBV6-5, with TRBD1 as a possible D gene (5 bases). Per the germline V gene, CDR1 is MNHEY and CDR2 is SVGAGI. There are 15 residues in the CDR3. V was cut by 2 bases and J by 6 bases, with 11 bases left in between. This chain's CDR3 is CASSYQGTANSPLHF. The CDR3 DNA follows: TGTGCCAGCAGTTACCAGGGAACAGCTAATTCACCCCTCCACTTT.

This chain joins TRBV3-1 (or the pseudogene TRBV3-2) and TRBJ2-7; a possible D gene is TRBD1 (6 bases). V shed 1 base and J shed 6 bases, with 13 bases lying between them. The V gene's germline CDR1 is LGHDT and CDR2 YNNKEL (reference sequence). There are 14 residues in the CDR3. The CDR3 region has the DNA TGTGCCAGCAGCCAAGTCACAGGGAAAATCGAGCAGTACTTC. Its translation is CASSQVTGKIEQYF.

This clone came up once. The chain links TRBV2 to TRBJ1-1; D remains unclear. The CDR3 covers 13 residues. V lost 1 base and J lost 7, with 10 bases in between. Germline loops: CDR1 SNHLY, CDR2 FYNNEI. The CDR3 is CASSEGLGSEAFF. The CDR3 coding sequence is TGTGCCAGCAGTGAAGGCTTAGGGAGTGAAGCTTTCTTT.

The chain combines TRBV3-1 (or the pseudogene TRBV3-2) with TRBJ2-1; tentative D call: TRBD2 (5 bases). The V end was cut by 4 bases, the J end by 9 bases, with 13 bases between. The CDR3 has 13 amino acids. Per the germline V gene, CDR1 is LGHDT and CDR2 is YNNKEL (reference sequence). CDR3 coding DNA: TGTGCCAGCAGCCCTATTATGGCGGGTGAGCAGTTCTTC. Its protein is CASSPIMAGEQFF.

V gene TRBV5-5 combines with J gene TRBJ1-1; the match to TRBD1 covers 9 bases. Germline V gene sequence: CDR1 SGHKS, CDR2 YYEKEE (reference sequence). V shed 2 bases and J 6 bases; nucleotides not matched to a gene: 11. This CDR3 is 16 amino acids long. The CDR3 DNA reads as TGTGCCAGCAGCTTCCGACAGGGGGGCAAGGGCTCTGAAGCTTTCTTT. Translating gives CASSFRQGGKGSEAFF.

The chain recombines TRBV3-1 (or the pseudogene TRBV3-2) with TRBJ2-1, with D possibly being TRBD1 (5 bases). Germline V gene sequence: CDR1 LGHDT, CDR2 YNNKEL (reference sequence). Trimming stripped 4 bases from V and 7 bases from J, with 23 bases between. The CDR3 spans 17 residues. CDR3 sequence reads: CASSLIRNLVKGNEQFF. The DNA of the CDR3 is TGTGCCAGCAGCCTAATTAGGAATTTAGTCAAGGGGAATGAGCAGTTCTTC.

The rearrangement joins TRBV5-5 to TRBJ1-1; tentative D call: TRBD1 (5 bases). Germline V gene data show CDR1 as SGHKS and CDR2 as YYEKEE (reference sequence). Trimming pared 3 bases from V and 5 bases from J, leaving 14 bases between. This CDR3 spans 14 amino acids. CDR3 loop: CASSWGGRGTEAFF. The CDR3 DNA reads TGTGCCAGCAGCTGGGGAGGGAGGGGTACTGAAGCTTTCTTT.

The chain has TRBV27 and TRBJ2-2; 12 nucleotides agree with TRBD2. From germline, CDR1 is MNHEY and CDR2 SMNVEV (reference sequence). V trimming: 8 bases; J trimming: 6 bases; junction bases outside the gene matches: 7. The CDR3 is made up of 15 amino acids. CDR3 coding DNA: TGTGCCAGCCGGTCTAGCGGGGGGGCCCCCGGGGAGCTGTTTTTT. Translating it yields CASRSSGGAPGELFF.

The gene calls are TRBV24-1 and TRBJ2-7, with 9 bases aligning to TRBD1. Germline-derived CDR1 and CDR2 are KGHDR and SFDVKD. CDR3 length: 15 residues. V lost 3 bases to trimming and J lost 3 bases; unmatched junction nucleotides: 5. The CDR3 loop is CATSDNRDRVYEQYF. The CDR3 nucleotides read TGTGCCACCAGTGATAACCGGGACAGGGTCTACGAGCAGTACTTC.

CDR3 in amino acids: CASSQDGQCRETQYF. CDR3 coding DNA: TGTGCCAGCAGCCAAGACGGACAGTGTAGAGAGACCCAGTACTTC. V usage is TRBV4-2 and J usage is TRBJ2-5; possibly TRBD1 for D (6 bases). CDR1 is LGHNA, CDR2 YNFKEQ, per germline. Trimming left V 0 bases short and J 4 bases short, with 12 bases between. The CDR3 length is 15 residues.

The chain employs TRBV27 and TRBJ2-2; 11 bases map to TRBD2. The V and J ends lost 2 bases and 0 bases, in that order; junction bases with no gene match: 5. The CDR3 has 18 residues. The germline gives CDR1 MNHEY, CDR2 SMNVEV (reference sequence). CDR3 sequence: CASSLRLAGGTNTGELFF. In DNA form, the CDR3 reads TGTGCCAGCAGTTTAAGGCTAGCGGGAGGAACGAACACCGGGGAGCTGTTTTTT.

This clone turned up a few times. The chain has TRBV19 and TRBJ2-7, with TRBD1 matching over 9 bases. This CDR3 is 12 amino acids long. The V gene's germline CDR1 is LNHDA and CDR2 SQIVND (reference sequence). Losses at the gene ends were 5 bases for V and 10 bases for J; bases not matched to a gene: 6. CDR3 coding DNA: TGTGCCAGTAGTCCCAGGACAGGGGAACAGTACTTC. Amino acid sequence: CASSPRTGEQYF.

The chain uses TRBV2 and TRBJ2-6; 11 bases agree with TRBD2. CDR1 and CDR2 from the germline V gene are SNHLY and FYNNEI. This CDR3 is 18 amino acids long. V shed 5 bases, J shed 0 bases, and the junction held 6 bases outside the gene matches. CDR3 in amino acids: CASSTLAGGFSGANVLTF. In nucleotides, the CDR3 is TGTGCCAGCAGTACCCTAGCGGGAGGCTTCTCTGGGGCCAACGTCCTGACTTTC.

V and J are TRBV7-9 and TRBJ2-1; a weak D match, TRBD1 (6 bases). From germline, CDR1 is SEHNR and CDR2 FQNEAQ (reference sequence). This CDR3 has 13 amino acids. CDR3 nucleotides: TGTGCTCGCTCGGGACAAAAATACAATGAGCAGTTCTTC. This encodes CARSGQKYNEQFF.

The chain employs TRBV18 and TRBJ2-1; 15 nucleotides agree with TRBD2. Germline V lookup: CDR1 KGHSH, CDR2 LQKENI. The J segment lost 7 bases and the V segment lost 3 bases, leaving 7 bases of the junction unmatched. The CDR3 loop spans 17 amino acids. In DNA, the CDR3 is TGTGCCAGCTCACCTATGGGACTAGCGGGAGGAGGAAATGAGCAGTTCTTC. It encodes CASSPMGLAGGGNEQFF. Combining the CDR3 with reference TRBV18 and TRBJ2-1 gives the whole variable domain NAGVMQNPRHLVRRRGQEARLRCSPMKGHSHVYWYRQLPEEGLKFMVYLQKENIIDESGMPKERFSAEFPKEGPSILRIQQVVRGDSAAYFCASSPMGLAGGGNEQFFGPGTRLTVL.

CDR3 sequence: CASSVTSLAKNIQYF. CDR3 coding DNA: TGTGCCAGCAGTGTAACTAGTTTAGCCAAAAACATTCAGTACTTC. The chain recombines TRBV28 with TRBJ2-4, with D maybe TRBD2 (5 bases). V lost 5 bases, J lost 0 bases, and 11 bases lay in between. The CDR3 sequence is 15 residues long. From germline, CDR1 is MDHEN and CDR2 SYDVKM.

The CDR3 spells CASHPGQGGYTF. In nucleotides, the CDR3 is TGCGCCAGCCATCCCGGCCAGGGAGGCTACACCTTC. The chain couples TRBV5-1 to TRBJ1-2; D may be TRBD1 (5 bases). This CDR3 spans 12 amino acids. The V gene's germline CDR1 is SGHRS and CDR2 YFSETQ. Trimming removed 7 bases at V and 8 bases at J, with 15 bases between.

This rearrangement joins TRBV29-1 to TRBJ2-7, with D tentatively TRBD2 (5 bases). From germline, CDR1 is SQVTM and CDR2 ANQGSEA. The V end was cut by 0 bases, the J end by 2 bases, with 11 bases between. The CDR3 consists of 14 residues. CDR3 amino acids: CSVEDDRDTYEQYF. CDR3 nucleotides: TGCAGCGTTGAAGATGATCGGGATACCTACGAGCAGTACTTC.

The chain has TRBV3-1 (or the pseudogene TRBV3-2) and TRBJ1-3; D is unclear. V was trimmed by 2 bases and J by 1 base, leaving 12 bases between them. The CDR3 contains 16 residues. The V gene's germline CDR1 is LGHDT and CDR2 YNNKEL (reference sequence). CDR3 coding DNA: TGTGCCAGCAGCCAATACCGGGTCCCATCTGGAAACACCATATATTTT. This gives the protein CASSQYRVPSGNTIYF.

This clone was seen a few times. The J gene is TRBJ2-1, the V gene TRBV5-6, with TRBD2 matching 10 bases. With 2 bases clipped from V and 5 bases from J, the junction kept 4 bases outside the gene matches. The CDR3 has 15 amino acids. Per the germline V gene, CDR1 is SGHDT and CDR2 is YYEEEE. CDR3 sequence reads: CASSLAGGPHNEQFF. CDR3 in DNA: TGTGCCAGCAGCTTAGCGGGAGGGCCCCACAATGAGCAGTTCTTC.

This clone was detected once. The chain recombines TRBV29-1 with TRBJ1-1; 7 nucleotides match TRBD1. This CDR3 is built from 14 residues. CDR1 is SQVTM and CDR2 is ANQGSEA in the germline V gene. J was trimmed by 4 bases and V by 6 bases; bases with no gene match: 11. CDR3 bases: TGCAGCGTGGACAGGTCTGTTGGGGGCACTGAAGCTTTCTTT. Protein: CSVDRSVGGTEAFF.